These 30 T cell receptor beta chains came from one sample sequenced in a study of blood T cells in healthy people across ages. Next came a second PCR, run for about 7 to 11 cycles, which used a sample-barcoded 5' primer along with a J-beta primer mix. Via MiXCR, TCRdb re-called the 5' RACE reads, giving one row per CDR3 protein. The sample gives around 700,000 distinct CDR3 sequences, roughly 25% of which show up once; just under 9.5% is in the top ten. In addition, the sample was reused for a study of T cells of mothers and their children.

Source material: blood. The receptors come from a boy under 18 in good health.

The chain uses TRBV9 and TRBJ2-1, with 12 bases aligning to TRBD2. Germline loops: CDR1 SGDLS, CDR2 YYNGEE. The CDR3 is 15 amino acids. Trimming took 3 bases from V and 8 from J; bases not matched to a gene: 6. CDR3 amino acids: CASSATSGRLDEQFF. Here the CDR3 DNA reads TGTGCCAGCAGCGCCACTAGCGGGAGGTTGGATGAGCAGTTCTTC.

The chain is built from TRBV11-3 and TRBJ2-2, with 8 bases that match TRBD2. V lost 3 bases to trimming and J lost 7 bases; unmatched junction nucleotides: 4. This CDR3 spans 14 amino acids. Germline values: CDR1 SGHNT, CDR2 YENEEA. The CDR3 DNA reads as TGTGCCAGCAGCTTGTCGGGGGGGAACGGGGAGCTGTTTTTT. This translates into CASSLSGGNGELFF.

The V call is TRBV4-3, the J call TRBJ2-3, with D maybe TRBD1 (5 bases). The ends were cut back, 5 bases at V and 6 bases at J, with 18 bases in the middle. Germline V lookup: CDR1 LGHNA, CDR2 YSLEER. CDR3 length: 15 amino acids. The CDR3 coding sequence is TGCGCCAGCAGCACGGACATCCGAGGATCTGATACGCAGTATTTT. Its translation: CASSTDIRGSDTQYF.

The chain couples TRBV27 to TRBJ2-1; D unclear. CDR1 is MNHEY and CDR2 is SMNVEV in the germline V gene (reference sequence). This CDR3 region has 14 residues. The germline V and J ends were trimmed by 4 bases and 5 bases, with 12 bases remaining between them. In DNA, the CDR3 is TGTGCCAGCAGTTACTCGATTCGGGACAATGAGCAGTTCTTC. Translating it yields CASSYSIRDNEQFF.

The chain has TRBV5-1 and TRBJ2-2; D may be TRBD1 (6 bases). The CDR3 is 16 amino acids. The ends were cut back, 4 bases at V and 3 bases at J, with 16 bases in the middle. CDR1 is SGHRS, CDR2 YFSETQ, per germline. The CDR3 is CASSRDRGGYTGELFF. In DNA, the CDR3 is TGCGCCAGCAGCCGAGACAGAGGGGGATACACCGGGGAGCTGTTTTTT.

J is TRBJ2-1 and V is TRBV28, with D possibly TRBD2 on 5 matching bases. Germline loops: CDR1 MDHEN, CDR2 SYDVKM. Trimming cost V 5 bases and J 6 bases, with 20 bases left between them. The CDR3 runs 16 residues. The CDR3 loop is CASSKSAFARGNEQFF. CDR3 coding DNA: TGTGCCAGCAGTAAATCGGCTTTCGCTCGGGGCAATGAGCAGTTCTTC.

The chain carries TRBV7-3 and TRBJ2-3, with D perhaps matching TRBD1 (6 bases). The CDR3 runs 13 residues. Looked up from germline, CDR1 is SGHTA and CDR2 is FQGTGA. The V and J ends lost 5 bases and 4 bases respectively, with 10 bases between them. CDR3 region: CASSEGGADTQYF. The CDR3 DNA sequence: TGTGCCAGCAGCGAAGGGGGTGCAGATACGCAGTATTTT.

This sequence joins TRBV12-3 or TRBV12-4 and TRBJ2-1; 7 bases map to TRBD2. The V segment lost 6 bases and the J segment 3 bases; nucleotides outside the gene matches: 8. The CDR3 is made up of 15 amino acids. For the CDR3, the DNA is TGTGCCAGCAGCTCTAGCGGACCTATCTACAATGAGCAGTTCTTC. It translates to CASSSSGPIYNEQFF.

This clonotype has more than one count but fewer than ten. The genes are TRBV7-9 and TRBJ2-7, with D hard to call. The ends were cut back, 5 bases at V and 1 base at J, with 9 bases in the middle. The CDR3 is 13 residues long. Germline CDR1 SEHNR, CDR2 FQNEAQ (reference sequence). CDR3 residues: CASSITASYEQYF. The CDR3 coding sequence is TGTGCCAGCAGCATAACTGCATCCTACGAGCAGTACTTC.

The chain combines TRBV5-1 with TRBJ1-1; TRBD1 agrees at 8 bases. This CDR3 comprises 15 residues. The V gene's germline CDR1 is SGHRS and CDR2 YFSETQ. V gave up 1 base and J gave up 1 base; unmatched junction bases: 3. The CDR3 loop reads CASSLSQGANTEAFF. CDR3 DNA sequence: TGCGCCAGCAGCTTGTCGCAGGGGGCGAACACTGAAGCTTTCTTT.

This clonotype was seen a few times. The V call is TRBV9, the J call TRBJ2-1, with 11 positions matching TRBD2. The junction had 7 bases not matched to a gene; V was cut back by 0 bases and J by 8 bases. The germline CDR1 and CDR2 sequences are SGDLS and YYNGEE. This CDR3 spans 16 amino acids. The CDR3 nucleotides are TGTGCCAGCAGCGTAGCGAGTAGCGGGAGGGCCGATGAGCAGTTCTTC. It encodes CASSVASSGRADEQFF.

In this sample, this clonotype turned up a few times. CDR3 bases: TGTGCCAGCACCCGGCCGCCGGCTGAAAAACTGTTTTTT. Protein sequence: CASTRPPAEKLFF. This sequence joins TRBV7-9 and TRBJ1-4; D uncertain. Germline lookup yields CDR1 SEHNR and CDR2 FQNEAQ (reference sequence). Trimming took 7 bases from V and 7 from J, leaving 13 bases between them. The CDR3 consists of 13 residues.

This clonotype was recorded a few times. This chain connects TRBV5-1 to TRBJ2-3, with D maybe TRBD2 (6 bases). The germline gives CDR1 SGHRS, CDR2 YFSETQ. This CDR3 region has 14 residues. Trimming removed 4 bases from V and 2 bases from J, with 11 bases in between. This CDR3 reads CASSHRDSTDTQYF. CDR3 coding DNA: TGCGCCAGCAGCCACCGGGACTCCACAGATACGCAGTATTTT.

V gene TRBV7-9 combines with J gene TRBJ1-2, with D uncertain. Per germline, CDR1 SEHNR and CDR2 FQNEAQ (reference sequence). The CDR3 has 13 amino acids. The V end was cut by 0 bases, the J end by 6 bases, with 8 bases between. Here the CDR3 reads CASSLAPLDGYTF. In DNA, the CDR3 is TGTGCCAGCAGCTTAGCGCCACTAGATGGCTACACCTTC.

A few counts support this clonotype. This chain links TRBV5-1 with TRBJ2-5; 9 positions match TRBD2. TRBJ2-1 explains the end of the DNA better; the J call may be wrong. CDR3 length: 17 residues. CDR1 and CDR2 from the germline V gene are SGHRS and YFSETQ. CDR3 protein: CASSSPPGTSSGNEQFF. Written as DNA, the CDR3 is TGCGCCAGCAGCTCCCCTCCCGGGACTAGCAGCGGCAATGAGCAGTTCTTC.

V usage is TRBV3-1 and J usage is TRBJ2-2, with no clear D. The germline CDR1 and CDR2 sequences are LGHDT and YNNKEL (reference sequence). The CDR3 length is 15 residues. Trimming stripped 0 bases from V and 4 bases from J, with 9 bases between. The CDR3 DNA follows: TGTGCCAGCAGCCAAGATTGGTGGGGCACCGGGGAGCTGTTTTTT. Residues: CASSQDWWGTGELFF.

The chain carries TRBV12-3 or TRBV12-4 and TRBJ2-2; 7 bases align to TRBD1. The J segment lost 8 bases and the V segment lost 2 bases, leaving 2 bases of the junction unmatched. This CDR3 contains 13 residues. CDR3 sequence: CASSLRGQGELFF. CDR3 DNA: TGTGCCAGCAGTTTAAGGGGACAGGGGGAGCTGTTTTTT.

To note about this clonotype: Mismatch with germline at one junction end may stem from a read error. The J gene is TRBJ2-2, the V gene TRBV15; 7 nucleotides align to TRBD2. This CDR3 spans 15 amino acids. Germline V gene sequence: CDR1 LNHNV, CDR2 YYDKDF (reference sequence). The CDR3 sequence is CATSASGSNTGELLF. CDR3 nucleotides: TGTGCCACCAGCGCTAGCGGATCGAACACCGGGGAGCTGCTTTTT.

This chain connects TRBV7-3 to TRBJ1-2; D gene unclear. V lost 4 bases to trimming and J lost 4 bases, with 13 bases between them. There are 14 residues in the CDR3. Germline lookup yields CDR1 SGHTA and CDR2 FQGTGA. The CDR3 here is CASSSPPEIYGYTF. For the CDR3, the DNA is TGTGCCAGCAGCTCACCGCCAGAGATCTATGGCTACACCTTC.

The chain couples TRBV27 to TRBJ2-1, with TRBD1 identical over 9 bases. This CDR3 has 14 residues. CDR1 MNHEY and CDR2 SMNVEV come from the germline V gene (reference sequence). Losses at the gene ends were 6 bases for V and 9 bases for J; bases not matched to a gene: 9. CDR3 sequence reads: CASSPGTGFREQFF. The CDR3 nucleotides are TGTGCCAGCAGCCCCGGGACAGGGTTTCGTGAGCAGTTCTTC.

This clonotype came up a few times. The V gene is TRBV20-1, the J gene TRBJ2-1, with 8 bases matching TRBD2. The DNA end lines up better with TRBJ2-7; the J call may be wrong. Germline CDR1 is DFQATT and CDR2 is SNEGSKA (reference sequence). This CDR3 region has 13 residues. For the CDR3, the DNA is TGCAGTGCTAAGGGACTAGGGGTCTACGAGCAGTACTTC. This encodes CSAKGLGVYEQYF.

This clonotype occurred a few times. V usage is TRBV27 and J usage is TRBJ2-3; D possibly corresponds to TRBD2 (5 bases). The germline gives CDR1 MNHEY, CDR2 SMNVEV (reference sequence). The V end was cut by 4 bases, the J end by 1 base, with 12 bases between. This CDR3 is 15 amino acids long. The CDR3 is CASSSLRVGTDTQYF. DNA of the CDR3: TGTGCCAGCAGTTCCTTGCGGGTGGGCACAGATACGCAGTATTTT.

The rearrangement links TRBV5-1 to TRBJ2-7, with a possible D match to TRBD2 (6 bases). Trimming pared 0 bases from V and 7 bases from J, leaving 14 bases between. CDR1 and CDR2 (germline): SGHRS, YFSETQ. This CDR3 contains 14 residues. CDR3 in amino acids: CASSLGSAGWEQYF. The CDR3 DNA reads as TGCGCCAGCAGCTTGGGTTCCGCGGGGTGGGAGCAGTACTTC.

The chain has TRBV29-1 and TRBJ2-1; 12 bases agree with TRBD1. Germline values: CDR1 SQVTM, CDR2 ANQGSEA. There are 16 residues in the CDR3. Trimming at V came to 3 bases and at J to 8 bases, leaving 11 bases not matched to a gene. In DNA form, the CDR3 reads TGCAGCGTTGACCAGTTTCCGGGACAGGGGGCGGATGAGCAGTTCTTC. Its protein is CSVDQFPGQGADEQFF.

This clonotype was detected a few times. CDR3 in amino acids: CASSPSNLHPTQYF. In DNA form, the CDR3 reads TGTGCCAGCAGCCCCTCCAATCTCCACCCGACCCAGTACTTC. This chain links TRBV6-5 with TRBJ2-5; D gene uncertain. This CDR3 has 14 residues. The germline V gene encodes CDR1 MNHEY and CDR2 SVGAGI. V was clipped by 6 bases and J by 7 bases, with 18 bases between them.

This clonotype has a handful of counts. Mismatch with germline at one junction end may stem from a read error. This chain links TRBV12-3 or TRBV12-4 with TRBJ1-1, with 11 positions matching TRBD1. This CDR3 is built from 14 residues. This chain's CDR3 is CASNLGTGGTEAFF. For the CDR3, the DNA is TGTGCCAGCAATTTAGGGACAGGGGGCACTGAAGCTTTCTTT.

This rearrangement joins TRBV20-1 to TRBJ2-1; 7 positions agree with TRBD2. The germline V gene encodes CDR1 DFQATT and CDR2 SNEGSKA (reference sequence). The V segment lost 1 base and the J segment 4 bases; nucleotides outside the gene matches: 7. This CDR3 has 15 amino acids. CDR3 in amino acids: CSARATSDTYNEQFF. In DNA, the CDR3 is TGCAGTGCTAGAGCTACTAGCGATACGTACAATGAGCAGTTCTTC.

V gene TRBV10-3 combines with J gene TRBJ2-5, with D perhaps matching TRBD1 or TRBD2 (5 bases each). The CDR3 length is 13 residues. CDR1 and CDR2 from the germline V gene are ENHRY and SYGVKD. Deletions cut 6 bases from V and 2 bases from J, with 10 bases between. CDR3 sequence: CAIRGTEQETQYF. The CDR3 DNA reads TGTGCCATCAGGGGGACGGAACAAGAGACCCAGTACTTC.

This clonotype was detected a few times. V is TRBV12-3 or TRBV12-4 and J is TRBJ2-6, with unresolved D. V lost 5 bases, J lost 0 bases, and 8 bases lay in between. The CDR3 length is 15 residues. The CDR3 DNA follows: TGTGCCAGCAGTGCCGACCCCTCTGGGGCCAACGTCCTGACTTTC. As protein: CASSADPSGANVLTF.

V and J are TRBV12-3 or TRBV12-4 and TRBJ2-6; 7 bases are shared with TRBD1. V was pared by 5 bases and J by 2 bases, with 3 bases of the junction left unmatched. The CDR3 is 15 residues long. CDR3 DNA sequence: TGTGCCAGCAGTCCGGGACAGACTGGGGCCAACGTCCTGACTTTC. Encoded protein: CASSPGQTGANVLTF.